The present T cell receptor (beta chain) was sequenced within a study of T cell changes during pregnancy in multiple sclerosis. Germline CDR1 is SGDLS and CDR2 is YYNGEE. Trimming removed 0 bases from V and 2 bases from J; junction bases left unmatched: 4. This CDR3 has 17 amino acids. The assay was immunoSEQ multiplex PCR, and TCRdb's table has in-frame clones only and misses some. The table lists around 63,000 clones, around 92% of them singletons, with less than 1.5% in the top ten. This material consisted of peripheral blood, taken after pregnancy. The gene calls are TRBV9 and TRBJ2-3; 12 bases fit TRBD2. The TCR originated in a female donor in good health, enrolled as a control in a pregnancy study. CDR3 sequence reads: CASSVGLAGAITDTQYF. In nucleotides, the CDR3 is TGTGCCAGCAGCGTAGGACTAGCGGGGGCCATCACAGATACGCAGTATTTT.